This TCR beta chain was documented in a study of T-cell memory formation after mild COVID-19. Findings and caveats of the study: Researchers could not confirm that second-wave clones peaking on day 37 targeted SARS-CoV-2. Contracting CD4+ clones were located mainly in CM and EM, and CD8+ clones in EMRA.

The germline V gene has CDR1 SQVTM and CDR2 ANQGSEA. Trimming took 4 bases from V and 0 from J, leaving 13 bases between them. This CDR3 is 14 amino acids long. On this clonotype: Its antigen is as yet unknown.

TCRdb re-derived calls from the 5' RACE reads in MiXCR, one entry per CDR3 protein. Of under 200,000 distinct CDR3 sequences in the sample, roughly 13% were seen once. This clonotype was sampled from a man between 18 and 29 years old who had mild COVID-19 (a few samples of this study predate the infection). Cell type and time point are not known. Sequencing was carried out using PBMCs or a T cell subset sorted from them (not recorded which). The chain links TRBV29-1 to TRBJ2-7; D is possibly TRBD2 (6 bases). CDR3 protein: CSVVKGTDSYEQYF. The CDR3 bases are TGCAGCGTTGTGAAGGGGACTGACTCCTACGAGCAGTACTTC.